This record covers a single TCR beta chain. The antigen remains unidentified. The control participants were healthy donors, and these controls were matched with respect to both age and sex. CDR3 length: 14 amino acids. V was trimmed by 3 bases and J by 0 bases, leaving 9 bases between them. Germline V lookup: CDR1 DFQATT, CDR2 SNEGSKA (reference sequence). This entry is derived from a study of CD8 T cells in Susac syndrome. Study-wide results and limits: The study admitted that it had a relatively small number of individuals in its TCR sequencing and HLA analysis.

Reverse transcription of about 0.5 to 1 ug RNA used random hexamers. The immunoSEQ assay covered 54 Vbeta and 13 Jbeta segments for CDR3. TCRdb re-called the immunoSEQ multiplex PCR reads with MiXCR, one entry per CDR3 protein. The sample has 100,000 to 150,000 distinct CDR3 sequences, over 90% seen once. The clonotype comes from a human donor in good health. The material sequenced was CD4+ T cells from PBMCs. The J gene is TRBJ1-5, the V gene TRBV20-1; no firm D call. The CDR3 reads CSASRSGSNQPQHF. The DNA for the CDR3 is TGCAGTGCTAGTCGTTCCGGTAGCAATCAGCCCCAGCATTTT.